This TCR beta chain is from a study of radiotherapy plus CTLA-4 blockade in lung cancer. Across the whole study: Patients showed objective responses in about a sixth of cases, and disease control was achieved by roughly 30%.

Data came from immunoSEQ multiplex PCR; TCRdb stores just in-frame clones and leaves some out. The sample lists 53,000 or so clones; 76% were seen once. This clone was counted once. Its antigen is unknown. A read error may produce the germline difference seen at one junction end. Study results and caveats: Reports identified early blood T cell clone dynamics, with interferon-beta, as the best response predictor. In blood, tumor-derived TCR clones expanded after radiotherapy plus ipilimumab.

Receiving focal radiation plus CTLA-4 blockade with ipilimumab were patients who had chemo-refractory metastatic non-small-cell lung cancer. There are 13 residues in the CDR3. The germline V gene encodes CDR1 SQVTM and CDR2 ANQGSEA. The rearrangement links TRBV29-1 to TRBJ1-5; unclear D gene. The sequence was obtained from a human donor with non-small cell lung cancer who had stable disease on radiotherapy plus ipilimumab. The material sequenced was peripheral blood, taken from a patient treated with radiotherapy plus ipilimumab. CDR3 region: CSAADGVNQLQHF. The CDR3 DNA reads TGCAGCGCGGCGGACGGGGTTAATCAGCTCCAGCATTTT.